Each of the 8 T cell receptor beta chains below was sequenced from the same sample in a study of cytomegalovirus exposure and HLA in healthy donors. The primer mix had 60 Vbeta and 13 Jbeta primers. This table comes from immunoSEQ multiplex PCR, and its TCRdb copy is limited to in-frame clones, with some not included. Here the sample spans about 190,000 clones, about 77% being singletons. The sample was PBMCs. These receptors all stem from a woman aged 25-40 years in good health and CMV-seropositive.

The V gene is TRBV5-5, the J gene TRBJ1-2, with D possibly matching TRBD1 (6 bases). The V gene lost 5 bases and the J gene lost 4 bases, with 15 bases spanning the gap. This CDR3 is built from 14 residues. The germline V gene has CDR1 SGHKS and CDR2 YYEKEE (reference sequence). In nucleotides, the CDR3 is TGTGCCAGCAGTAAACAAGGACAGATCTATGGCTACACCTTC. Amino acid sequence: CASSKQGQIYGYTF.

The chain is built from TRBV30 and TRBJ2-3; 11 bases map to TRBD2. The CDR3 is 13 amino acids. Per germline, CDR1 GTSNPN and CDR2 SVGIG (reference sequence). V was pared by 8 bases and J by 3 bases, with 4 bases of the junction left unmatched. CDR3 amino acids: CAKTSGVTDTQYF. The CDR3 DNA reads TGTGCCAAGACTAGCGGGGTGACAGATACGCAGTATTTT.

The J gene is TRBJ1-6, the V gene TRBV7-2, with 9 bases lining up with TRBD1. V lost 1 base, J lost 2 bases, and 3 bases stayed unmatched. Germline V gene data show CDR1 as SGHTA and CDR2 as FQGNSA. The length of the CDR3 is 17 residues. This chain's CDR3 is CASSLGTGEPYNSPLHF. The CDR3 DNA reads TGTGCCAGCAGCTTAGGGACAGGGGAACCCTATAATTCACCCCTCCACTTT.

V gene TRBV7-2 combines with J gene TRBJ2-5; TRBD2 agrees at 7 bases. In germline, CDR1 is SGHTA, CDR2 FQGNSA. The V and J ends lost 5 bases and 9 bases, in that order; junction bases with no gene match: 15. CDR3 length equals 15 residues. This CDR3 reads CASSPTRTPRGAQYF. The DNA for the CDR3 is TGTGCCAGCAGCCCAACCAGGACACCTCGGGGGGCCCAGTACTTC.

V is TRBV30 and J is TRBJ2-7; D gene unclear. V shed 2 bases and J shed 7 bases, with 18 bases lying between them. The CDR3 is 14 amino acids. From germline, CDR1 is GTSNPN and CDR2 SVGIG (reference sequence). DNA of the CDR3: TGTGCCTGGAGTCTGACTTCGCGGCCGAGAGAGCAGTACTTC. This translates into CAWSLTSRPREQYF.

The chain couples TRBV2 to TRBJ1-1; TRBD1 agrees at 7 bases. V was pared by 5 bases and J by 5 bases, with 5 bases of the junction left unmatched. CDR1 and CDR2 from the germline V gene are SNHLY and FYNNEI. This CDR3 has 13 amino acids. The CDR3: CASSSQGFTEAFF. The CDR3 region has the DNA TGTGCCAGCAGTTCACAGGGGTTTACTGAAGCTTTCTTT.

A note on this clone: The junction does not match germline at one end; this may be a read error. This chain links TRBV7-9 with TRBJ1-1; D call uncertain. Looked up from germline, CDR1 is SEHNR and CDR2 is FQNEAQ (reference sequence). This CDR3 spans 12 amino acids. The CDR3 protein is CSSSSPLAEAFF. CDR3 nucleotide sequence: TGTTCCAGCAGCTCCCCACTGGCTGAAGCTTTCTTT.

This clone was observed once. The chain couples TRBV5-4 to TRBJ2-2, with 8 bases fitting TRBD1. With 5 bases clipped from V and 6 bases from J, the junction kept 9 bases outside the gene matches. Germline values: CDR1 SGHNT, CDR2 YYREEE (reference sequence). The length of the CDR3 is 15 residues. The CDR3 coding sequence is TGTGCCAGCAGTTTGCAGGGGGCGGACGCCGGGGAGCTGTTTTTT. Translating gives CASSLQGADAGELFF.